The clone carrying this T cell receptor beta chain was found many times. This entry is derived from a study of blood T cell repertoires in COVID-19. For the study at large: In each case, the material was cDNA or gDNA derived from T cells, B-cell-depleted T cells, or PBMCs.

Original methodology: How many nucleated cells were present was estimated from reference gene primer amplification. Clones were sequenced by immunoSEQ multiplex PCR, and TCRdb holds only the in-frame ones, with some missing. V and J calls plus clone size are reproduced from that table; the DNA served to infer D and trimming. The data show 280,000 or so clones, 70% to 90% seen once. The CDR3 contains 15 residues. Germline-derived CDR1 and CDR2 are MRHNA and SNTAGT. Trimming at V came to 6 bases and at J to 3 bases, leaving 4 bases not matched to a gene. Among Cohort 3 donors, those recovered had two negative PCRs, clearance, or symptom resolution.

The sequenced material came from PBMCs or T cells enriched from blood (not recorded which). This clonotype originated in a woman aged 40 to 49 who had recovered from COVID-19. This chain links TRBV6-4 with TRBJ2-1; 11 bases match TRBD2. The CDR3 sequence is CASSPLAGGYNEQFF. CDR3 DNA: TGTGCCAGCAGCCCCCTAGCGGGAGGCTACAATGAGCAGTTCTTC.